Listed below are T cell receptor beta chains from one sample, sequenced in a study of persistence of HIV-infected CD4 T cells. No antigens are known for them. The protocol was immunoSEQ multiplex PCR, while the TCRdb copy is restricted to in-frame clones and leaves out a portion. The sample includes under 20,000 clones, approximately 65% of them seen just once. The sequencing here drew on CD4+ T cells sorted from PBMCs after approximately 20-hour stimulation, taken from a patient who received antiretroviral therapy. These receptors were collected from an adult woman with HIV who was CMV-seropositive. CDR3s include the opening cysteine and the closing phenylalanine or tryptophan.

V gene	CDR3 protein
TRBV19	CATSSPGGSPLHF
TRBV19	CASSELAGGLYNEQFF
TRBV7-3	CASSSRQDTEAFF
TRBV4-1	CASSPPTLARAHTEAFF
TRBV5-4	CASSLVGLSNSPLHF
TRBV18	CASSPTSGAQGTGELFF
TRBV27	CAPEAPGQGSPQHF
TRBV6-5	CASSRGGGYNEQFF
TRBV2	CASSVADGYTF
TRBV5-1	CASSLYRTDYNEQFF
TRBV11-1	CASSLLTGTNTEAFF
TRBV4-1	CASSQEGVGGYTF
TRBV30	CAWSVSGGRNQPQHF
TRBV5-4	CASSLAPGGIAKNIQYF
TRBV5-6	CASSPGGLAGTDTQYF
TRBV9	CASSASGNTIYF
TRBV20-1	CSASNTFDYGYTF
TRBV5-1	CASSFLQGSAYNEQFF
TRBV2	CASSGTENGYTF
TRBV13	CASSLRGTDTQYF
TRBV19	CASSTLLPGTGAGNTIYF
TRBV7-3	CASSSGLFSYNEQFF
TRBV2	CAGTTGGFTEAFF
TRBV18	CASSPSGTASSYEQYF
TRBV10-1	CASSESSINIQYF
TRBV6-1	CASSDRWDQPQHF
TRBV25-1	CASKGYTEAFF
TRBV19	CASSELQGNYGYTF
TRBV27	CASRGLAGGQTDTQYF
TRBV5-8	CASSLAAGNRGEGTDTQYF
TRBV5-1	CASSLDPGYPEQYF
TRBV11-2	CASSLGVGRATGELFF
TRBV11-2	CASSPTGTGTDTQYF
TRBV11-3	CASSRGQGIDEQFF
TRBV5-8	CASSSGGAFSDTQYF
TRBV7-8	CASSAYEANEKLFF
TRBV5-1	CASSSEGQPSTDTQYF
TRBV6-6	CASRRAPGSGYGPEQYF
TRBV4-1	CASSQEQGGANGELFF
TRBV18	CASSPRGQGLHSPLHF
TRBV29-1	CSVEYTAGGGYGYTF
TRBV4-1	CASSQERRQSLHF
TRBV30	CAWSRLAGAYEQYF
TRBV7-9	CASSLSRFLYNEQFF
TRBV3-1/TRBV3-2	CASSPRTGGSSEAFF
TRBV5-8	CASSLGVQGDGETQYF
TRBV3-1/TRBV3-2	CASSQEAGLYTGELFF
TRBV3-1/TRBV3-2	CASSQSLGRGNTEAFF